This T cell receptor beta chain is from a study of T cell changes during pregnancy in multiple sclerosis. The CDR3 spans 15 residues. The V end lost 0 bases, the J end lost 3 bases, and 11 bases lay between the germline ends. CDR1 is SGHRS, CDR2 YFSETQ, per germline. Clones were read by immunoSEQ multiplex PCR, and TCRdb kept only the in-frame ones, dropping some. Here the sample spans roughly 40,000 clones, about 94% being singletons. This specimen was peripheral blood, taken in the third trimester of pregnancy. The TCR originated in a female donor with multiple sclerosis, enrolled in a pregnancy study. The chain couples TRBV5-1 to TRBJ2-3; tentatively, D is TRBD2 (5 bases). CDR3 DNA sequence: TGCGCCAGCAGCTTGGAGGCTAGCCGTACAGATACGCAGTATTTT. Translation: CASSLEASRTDTQYF.